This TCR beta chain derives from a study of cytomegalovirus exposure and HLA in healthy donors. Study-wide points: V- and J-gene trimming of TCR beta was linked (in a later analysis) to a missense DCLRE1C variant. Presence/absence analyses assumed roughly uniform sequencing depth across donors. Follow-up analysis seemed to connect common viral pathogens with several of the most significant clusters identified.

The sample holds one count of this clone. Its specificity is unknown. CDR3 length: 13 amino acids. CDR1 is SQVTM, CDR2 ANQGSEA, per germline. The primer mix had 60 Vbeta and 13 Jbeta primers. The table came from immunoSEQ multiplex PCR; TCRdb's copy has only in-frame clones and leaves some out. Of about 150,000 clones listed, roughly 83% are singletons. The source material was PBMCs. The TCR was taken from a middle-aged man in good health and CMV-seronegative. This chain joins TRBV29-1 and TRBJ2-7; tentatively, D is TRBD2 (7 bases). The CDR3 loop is CRETREGVYEQYF. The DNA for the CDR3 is TGCAGGGAAACGAGGGAGGGGGTCTACGAGCAGTACTTC.